This entry describes one T cell receptor beta chain. Its antigen is as yet unknown. This specimen belongs to a study of T cell responses to AZD1222 COVID-19 vaccine. TCRdb's copy holds only in-frame clones and misses some; the assay was immunoSEQ multiplex PCR. This sample has over 150,000 clones, with approximately 86% found just once. V lost 0 bases to trimming and J lost 6 bases, with 10 bases between them. The CDR3 has 15 residues. Germline V gives CDR1 SGHRS, CDR2 YFSETQ. Study-wide points: Two AZD1222 administrations were followed by greater Spike-specific TCR breadth and depth. Donors were chiefly white British, with a greater number of females, and clonal diversity was perhaps underestimated.

The chain links TRBV5-1 to TRBJ1-6; D may be TRBD1 (5 bases). The TCR sequence derives from an adult in good health. The source material was peripheral blood, sampled on day 0 of AZD1222 vaccination. The CDR3 DNA reads TGCGCCAGCAGCTTGGGCGGGGGACGTAATTCACCCCTCCACTTT. As protein: CASSLGGGRNSPLHF.